Reported below is one T cell receptor beta chain. Its antigen is currently not known. No quality values exist for individual bases; no much larger clone is one base distant. Libraries were built with the immunoSEQ multiplex PCR assay. A mixture of 60 forward primers for TCR Vbeta segments and 13 reverse primers for TCR Jbeta segments was used in the multiplex PCR. The CDR3 region of rearranged TCR beta genes was amplified from genomic DNA with a multiplex PCR assay. On the Illumina HiSeq System, the amplified TCR beta libraries were sequenced as 87-base-pair reads. Per the source publication's procedure: A later analysis tallied 80 million to 95 million unique TCR beta chains across the 666 repertoires, and 10 million to 11 million of those chains were shared by two or more donors. Raw reads were error-corrected and collapsed into unique sequences by a nearest-neighbor algorithm in which closely related sequences were merged to remove PCR and sequencing errors. Alignment of CDR3 sequences to IMGT reference sequences was used to assign V, D and J gene segments. For a sequence to be retained, a match of at least six nucleotides to both a V gene segment and a J gene segment was required. A rearrangement was called productive if the CDR3 had no stop codons and remained in frame with V and J, and every other rearrangement was called non-productive. Following IMGT convention, CDR3 was defined as the stretch from the second conserved V-encoded cysteine up to the conserved J-encoded phenylalanine. In an earlier analysis of around 640 of the donors, sequences lacking an unambiguous match to a single V gene segment were excluded. An earlier analysis of approximately 590 of the donors classified V segments as functional when productive rearrangements were above 56.7% and as segregating when the standard deviation between donors was above 5%. To diagnose cytomegalovirus status from the catalog of TCR beta chain sequences, a statistical classification framework was built. A later analysis assigned V and J genes by comparing TCR nucleotide sequences with IMGT/GENE-DB human TR gene sequences. Using the TCRdist pipeline, a later analysis assigned CDR3 sequences along with most-parsimonious VDJ recombination scenarios. In a later analysis, each TCR beta chain was defined by its CDR3 amino acid sequence together with its V-gene family, and reads without a unique V-gene family were excluded. In a later analysis, fewer than 650 highly shared, low-generation-probability nucleotide sequences were removed to address suspected cross-contamination and a sequencing artifact. In a later analysis, a clonal expansion index was calculated for each public chain from normalized within-repertoire ranks of inferred template counts. A later analysis computed generation probabilities with a VDJ recombination model fitted to out-of-frame rearrangements, and checked the results against IGoR. Hypergeometric tests were used in a later analysis to score TCR-TCR, TCR-HLA and TCR-CMV co-occurrence, with a repertoire-size bias correction applied to the TCR pairs. False discovery rates were estimated in a later analysis by permuting HLA or CMV assignments 20 times. In a later analysis, co-occurring TCRs were grouped with DBSCAN, and TCRdist sequence similarity was added when clustering was performed within HLA-allele-positive subsets. Repertoires with fewer than 30,000 or more than 120,000 public chains, plus five repertoires with anomalous nucleotide sharing, were excluded from co-occurrence clustering. In its TCRdb copy, this immuneACCESS table keeps in-frame sequences only and misses some clones. Where compared with another copy, unresolved V genes explain less than half of these, and the others have no known cause. The DNA was the basis for D and trimming; V, J and clone size are from that table. This sample has approximately 170,000 clones in its table, and about 82% of those were observed once. Approximately 0.8% of the sample comes from the top ten.

Trimming leaves V shorter by 6 bases and J shorter by 9 bases, with the junction holding 6 bases beyond the gene matches. Taken from cysteine to phenylalanine, the CDR3 has 13 residues. The entry retains the CDR3 DNA only, 39 bases that are in frame from base 1. Looking up the germline V gene yields CDR1 SNHLY and CDR2 FYNNEI. In total, about 650 healthy bone marrow donors made up the cohort. Cohort members were all nominally healthy when sampled, although unrecorded immune exposures were likely present. The donor was CMV seronegative and belonged to the group of 352 seronegative cohort members. A peripheral blood sample was collected from each donor, and TCR beta sequencing was performed on peripheral blood mononuclear cells. Genomic DNA was extracted from the blood cell samples with the Qiagen DNeasy Blood Extraction Kit. This entry belongs to a study of cytomegalovirus exposure and HLA in healthy donors (dated by TCRdb to 2017 to 2019). About the study as a whole: In an earlier analysis of roughly 500 of the donors, 276 Gb of sequence data and 90 million to 130 million unique TCR beta sequences from 150 million to 200 million T cells were reported. All discovery cohort repertoires had been generated on a single sequencing platform. A later genetic analysis used genome-wide SNP genotypes for about three fifths of the roughly 700 donors, treating that subset as a discovery cohort. The study was designed to test whether signatures of past pathogen exposure could be identified by cataloging public T cell receptors. Donor age, sex, ethnicity and CMV serostatus were compiled together with the repertoire data. Among roughly 400 genotyped donors of the cohort, an average of approximately 240,000 unique TCR beta nucleotide sequences was sequenced per donor, of which roughly 17% were non-productive. In the later analysis, no new phenotypic data were used to find candidate immune exposures; instead, reliance was placed on TCR beta sequences and their occurrence across donors. In an earlier analysis of over 550 of the donors, high-throughput TCR beta sequencing was used to judge whether each TCR beta V gene segment behaved as functional or pseudogenic. High-throughput TCR immunosequencing, statistical association of individual TCRs with disease status, and machine learning were combined to predict cytomegalovirus infection status. To study patterns of TCR occurrence, a later analysis re-analyzed previously published TCR beta repertoires from 600 to 750 donors and added high-resolution HLA genotyping. The T cell repertoires of roughly 660 subjects were profiled by immunosequencing and related to cytomegalovirus serostatus. The number of typed donors differed by locus: roughly 620-630 for A, B, C, DRB1 and DQB1; 500 to 550 for DQA1; fewer than 610 for DPA1; and about 450 for DPB1. Four to six DR-DQ haplotypes were handled as single units for association and clustering, since linkage in the cohort was strong. Among the approximately 420 genotyped donors, around 81% belonged to the genetic ancestry cluster associated with self-reported Caucasian donors. A separate validation cohort of 100 to 150 different subjects was used in addition to the approximately 670-subject first cohort. Both class I and class II loci were covered by HLA typing, at four-digit resolution. About 330 gigabases of sequencing data and approximately 92 million unique TCR sequences made up an early release that covered approximately 650 HLA-typed donors.

Broad study findings and their caveats: Some IMGT-functional V segments, including TRBV6-2 and TRBV6-3, could not be told apart with the 87-base-pair reads, so those segments were excluded. The earlier analysis of about 600 of the donors excluded seventeen rarely observed V segments, including chromosome 9 orphons, because counts were too low. At a false discovery rate of 0.05, a later analysis linked fewer than 20,000 TCR beta sequences to specific HLA alleles. In both the original and validation cohorts, the classifier was reported to diagnose cytomegalovirus status with high specificity and sensitivity. The study gave a list of about 170 TCR beta chains associated with cytomegalovirus. Linkage disequilibrium might explain the correlated functional status among segregating V segments, but an unknown experimental factor could not be ruled out. A later genetic analysis reported fewer N-insertions in productive TCRs among donors in an Asian-associated ancestry cluster than the roughly 700-donor mean. In vitro tests confirmed that a few of the cytomegalovirus-associated TCR beta chains recognize cytomegalovirus antigens. A group of highly shared sequence variants was considered likely to be a technical artifact of the sequencing pipeline. A further reported finding was that TCR beta sequences accurately predicted the HLA-A and HLA-B alleles for most subjects in the first cohort. In a later genetic analysis, a missense DCLRE1C variant was associated with V-gene and J-gene trimming of TCR beta chains, and the association was replicated in an independent cohort. In an earlier analysis of approximately 600 of the donors, most TCR beta V segments were observed in productive rearrangements about 87% or about 30% of the time, broadly matching IMGT annotations. According to a later analysis, most CMV-associated TCR beta chains appeared to be HLA-restricted, and the HLA associations seemed to be driven largely by CMV exposure. According to a later analysis, TCR association rates differed among HLA loci, with DRB1 alleles showing the most associated TCRs and HLA-C alleles showing the fewest. CMV serostatus was the only immune exposure information available for the cohort. Most TCR sequences were seen in very few donors, while some public TCRs were found in many individuals. In a later analysis, HLA-associated TCR beta chains showed more clonal expansion and lower generation probabilities than non-associated chains that were equally common. The cohort was sequenced for TCR beta chains only, and without alpha or paired-chain data the features that could be detected were limited. Assigning TCR associations to individual alleles was difficult when HLA alleles, especially DR and DQ, strongly co-occurred. It was suggested by the authors that the approach could potentially be generalized to other disease states and immunological phenotypes. In a later analysis, several top co-occurrence clusters were reported to appear linked to parvovirus B19, influenza, CMV and Epstein-Barr virus. Sequencing depth was assumed to be roughly uniform across donors in the presence/absence analyses, though that assumption may not hold. Because HLA typing was unavailable for some donors at each locus, only the typed subset was used in association tests.

The specimen sequenced was PBMCs. The chain links TRBV2 with TRBJ2-4; 9 central nucleotides agree with TRBD1. This receptor was taken from a woman between 18 and 29 years old in good health and CMV-seronegative. Here the CDR3 is given as CASRPGQGFIQYF. The sequence in DNA is TGTGCCAGCAGACCGGGACAGGGCTTCATTCAGTACTTC.